One TCR beta chain is described in this entry. This CDR3 is built from 15 residues. The ends lost 5 bases at V and 4 bases at J; junction bases unmatched: 3. In germline, CDR1 is MNHEY, CDR2 SMNVEV (reference sequence). The assay was immunoSEQ multiplex PCR, and TCRdb's table has in-frame clones only and misses some. The table has 25,000 to 35,000 clones, approximately 85% seen once. This entry belongs to a study of PD-1 blockade in classical Hodgkin lymphoma. Noted time point: cycle 4 day 1 (C4D1), after five to seven weeks of nivolumab. Relapse was seen in all patients after autologous stem cell transplantation, and brentuximab vedotin exposure was variable. Out of thawed PBMCs, magnetic negative selection purified CD4+ T cells.

This TCR was recovered from a human donor with classical Hodgkin lymphoma. Sequencing used CD4+ T cells from blood, obtained before the fourth cycle of nivolumab. The V call is TRBV27, the J call TRBJ2-1; 12 nucleotides line up with TRBD2. The CDR3 nucleotides are TGTGCCAGCAGTCCTAGCGGGAGGGGGTACAATGAGCAGTTCTTC. This translates into CASSPSGRGYNEQFF.